The sequence of this TCR beta chain was determined in a study of T cell repertoires in cytomegalovirus infection. Germline CDR1 MNHEY, CDR2 SVGEGT. The CDR3 is made up of 15 amino acids. Trimming took 6 bases from V and 9 from J, leaving 18 bases between them. Study-wide findings and caveats: The response measured ex vivo was dominated by TCR beta clonotypes (HLA-C-restricted and CMV-specific). Of the TCR beta families, the public ones yielded a cumulative frequency that identified carriers of CMV plus the relevant HLA.

TCRdb re-analysed the reads in MiXCR, keeping a single row per CDR3 protein. The sample holds roughly 920,000 distinct CDR3 sequences; 31% are singletons and the top ten take 13%. In its sample, this clonotype was seen a few times. The antigen is not known. The clonotype originates from a human donor in good health (CMV status not recorded). Some clones in this sample may be carry-over from other donors' samples. This sample comprised cultured CD8+ T cells from PBMCs, obtained from culture after CMV antigen stimulation. V and J are TRBV6-2 or TRBV6-3 and TRBJ1-6; D is unresolved. The chain's CDR3 is CASRPVRFGSSPLHF. The CDR3 nucleotides are TGTGCCAGCAGACCCGTGAGATTCGGGAGTTCACCCCTCCACTTT.